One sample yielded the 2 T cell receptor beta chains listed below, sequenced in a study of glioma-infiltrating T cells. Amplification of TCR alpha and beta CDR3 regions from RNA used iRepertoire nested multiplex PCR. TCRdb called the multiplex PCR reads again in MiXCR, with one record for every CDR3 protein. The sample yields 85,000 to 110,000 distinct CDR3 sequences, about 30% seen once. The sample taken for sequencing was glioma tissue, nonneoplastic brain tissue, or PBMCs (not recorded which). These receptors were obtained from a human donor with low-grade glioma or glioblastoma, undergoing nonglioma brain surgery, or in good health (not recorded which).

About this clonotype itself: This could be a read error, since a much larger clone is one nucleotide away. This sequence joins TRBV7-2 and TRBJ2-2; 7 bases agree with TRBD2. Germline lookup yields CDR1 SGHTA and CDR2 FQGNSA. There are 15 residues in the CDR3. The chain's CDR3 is CVSSLVRGGTGELFF. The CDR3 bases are TGTGTCAGCAGCTTAGTCCGGGGAGGGACCGGGGAGCTGTTTTTT.

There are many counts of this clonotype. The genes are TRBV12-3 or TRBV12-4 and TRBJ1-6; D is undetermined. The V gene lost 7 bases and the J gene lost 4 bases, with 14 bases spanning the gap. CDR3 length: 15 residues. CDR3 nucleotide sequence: TGTGCCAGCACCCAGGTCTCTCCTTATAATTCACCCCTCCACTTT. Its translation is CASTQVSPYNSPLHF.